This TCR beta chain stems from a study of blood T cells in healthy people across ages. J lost 2 bases, V lost 6 bases, and 7 bases had no gene match. The CDR3 is 17 amino acids. Germline values: CDR1 SGHTA, CDR2 FQGNSA. Through a sample-barcoded 5' primer and a J-beta primer mix, a second PCR was run for roughly 6 to 12 cycles. TCRdb re-analysed the 5' RACE reads in MiXCR, keeping a single row per CDR3 protein. In the table there are approximately 800,000 distinct CDR3 sequences, roughly 56% of which are singletons. The chain recombines TRBV7-2 with TRBJ2-1; 13 positions match TRBD2. Sequenced material: blood. The TCR sequence derives from a man between 35 and 55 years old in good health. The CDR3 DNA follows: TGTGCCAGCAGACCAGGGGGGACTAGCGGGACCTACAATGAGCAGTTCTTC. This codes for CASRPGGTSGTYNEQFF. The entire variable domain, with the rest obtained from reference TRBV7-2 and TRBJ2-1, is as follows: GAGVSQSPSNKVTEKGKDVELRCDPISGHTALYWYRQSLGQGLEFLIYFQGNSAPDKSGLPSDRFSAERTGGSVSTLTIQRTQQEDSAVYLCASRPGGTSGTYNEQFFGPGTRLTVL.